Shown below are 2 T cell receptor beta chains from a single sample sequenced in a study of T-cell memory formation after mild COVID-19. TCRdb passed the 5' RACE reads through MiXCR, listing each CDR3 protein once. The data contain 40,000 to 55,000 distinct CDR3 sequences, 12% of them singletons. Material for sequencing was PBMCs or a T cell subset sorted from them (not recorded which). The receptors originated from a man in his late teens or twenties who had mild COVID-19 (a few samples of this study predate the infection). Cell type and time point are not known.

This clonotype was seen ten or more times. The CDR3 coding sequence is TGTGCCAGCAGCTTATTTTCCGGGGGGCCTTCAACTTACAATGAGCAGTTCTTC. This sequence encodes CASSLFSGGPSTYNEQFF. V and J are TRBV7-9 and TRBJ2-1; TRBD2 is a possible D gene (7 bases). The CDR3 is 18 amino acids. Trimming shortened V by 2 bases and J by 4 bases, and 21 bases separated the two germline ends. Germline CDR1 reads SEHNR; CDR2 reads FQNEAQ (reference sequence).

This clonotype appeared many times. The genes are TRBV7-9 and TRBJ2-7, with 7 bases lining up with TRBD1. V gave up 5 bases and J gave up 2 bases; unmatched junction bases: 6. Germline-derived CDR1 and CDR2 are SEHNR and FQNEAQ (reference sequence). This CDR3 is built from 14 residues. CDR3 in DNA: TGTGCCAGCAGCCCCCGGGACAGTACCTACGAGCAGTACTTC. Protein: CASSPRDSTYEQYF.